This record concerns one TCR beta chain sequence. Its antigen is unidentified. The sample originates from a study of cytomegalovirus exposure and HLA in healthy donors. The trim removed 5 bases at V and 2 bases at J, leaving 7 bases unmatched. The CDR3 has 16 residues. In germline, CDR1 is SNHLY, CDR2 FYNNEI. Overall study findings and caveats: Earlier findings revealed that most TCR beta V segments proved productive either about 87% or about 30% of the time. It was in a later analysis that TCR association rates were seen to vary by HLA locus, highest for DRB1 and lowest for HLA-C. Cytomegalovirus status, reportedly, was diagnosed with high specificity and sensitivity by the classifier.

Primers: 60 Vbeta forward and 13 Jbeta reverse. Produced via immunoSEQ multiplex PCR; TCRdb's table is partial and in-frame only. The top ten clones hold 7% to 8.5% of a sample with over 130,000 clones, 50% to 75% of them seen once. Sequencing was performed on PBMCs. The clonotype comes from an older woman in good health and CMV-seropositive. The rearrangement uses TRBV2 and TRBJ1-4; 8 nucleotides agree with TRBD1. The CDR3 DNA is TGTGCCAGCAGTCCGCAGGGGGCGCAGACTAATGAAAAACTGTTTTTT. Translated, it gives CASSPQGAQTNEKLFF.